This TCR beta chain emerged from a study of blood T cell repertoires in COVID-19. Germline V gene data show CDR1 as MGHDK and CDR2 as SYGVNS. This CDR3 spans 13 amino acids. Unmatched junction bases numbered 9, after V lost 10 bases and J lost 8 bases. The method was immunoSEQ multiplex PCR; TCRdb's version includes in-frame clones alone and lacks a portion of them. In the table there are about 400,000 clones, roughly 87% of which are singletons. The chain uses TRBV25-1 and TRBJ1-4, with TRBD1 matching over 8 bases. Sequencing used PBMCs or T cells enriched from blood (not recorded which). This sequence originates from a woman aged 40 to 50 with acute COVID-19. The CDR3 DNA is TGTGCCACCAGAGAGGGACAGGTAGAAAAACTGTTTTTT. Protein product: CATREGQVEKLFF.